This TCR beta chain was sequenced during a study of T-cell reconstitution after alpha-beta-depleted transplantation in children. The study's findings and limits: Most T-cell counts and diversity one year after the transplant came from T cells that were newly produced.

Unique molecular identifiers featured in how the TCRbeta library was prepared. In TCRdb, the PCR reads were re-called with MiXCR into one record per CDR3 protein. Of some 300,000 distinct CDR3 sequences listed, less than 9.5% are singletons. This clonotype has only a few counts. What it binds is not known. V was trimmed by 2 bases and J by 5 bases, leaving 9 bases between them. The germline V gene encodes CDR1 MGHDK and CDR2 SYGVNS. The CDR3 is 13 residues long. The TCR sequence derives from a female patient aged 2 to 10 who had a stem cell transplant for Fanconi anemia, so the T cells may come from the graft donor. The rearrangement uses TRBV25-1 and TRBJ1-2, with unresolved D. The specimen was peripheral blood, collected 360 days after TCRalphabeta/CD19-depleted stem cell transplant. The chain's CDR3 is CASSEGLLYGYTF. Written as DNA, the CDR3 is TGTGCCAGCAGTGAAGGGTTACTTTATGGCTACACCTTC.